One and the same sample provided the 12 T cell receptor beta chains below, sequenced in a study of blood T cell repertoires in COVID-19. Data came from immunoSEQ multiplex PCR; TCRdb stores just in-frame clones and leaves some out. The table has hundreds of thousands of clones, 80% to 90% seen once. The sequencing input was peripheral blood. These receptors all stem from a man aged 18 to 30 with COVID-19, enrolled during active disease.

The chain has TRBV11-2 and TRBJ1-2; 8 bases match TRBD1. The CDR3 contains 15 residues. The V gene's germline CDR1 is SGHAT and CDR2 FQNNGV. The V gene end was trimmed by 5 bases and the J gene end by 4 bases; junction bases not matched to a gene: 9. The CDR3 loop is CASSLRTGLSYGYTF. The CDR3 DNA follows: TGTGCCAGCAGCCTCCGGACAGGGCTAAGCTATGGCTACACCTTC. The full variable domain, with the rest looked up from reference TRBV11-2 and TRBJ1-2, is EAGVAQSPRYKIIEKRQSVAFWCNPISGHATLYWYQQILGQGPKLLIQFQNNGVVDDSQLPKDRFSAERLKGVDSTLKIQPAKLEDSAVYLCASSLRTGLSYGYTFGSGTRLTVV.

This chain links TRBV15 with TRBJ1-1, with TRBD1 as a possible D gene (5 bases). The CDR3 covers 13 residues. Trimming cost V 5 bases and J 1 base, with 8 bases left between them. Germline-derived CDR1 and CDR2 are LNHNV and YYDKDF (reference sequence). For the CDR3, the DNA is TGTGCCACCAGCCAGCAGGGGAACACTGAAGCTTTCTTT. This gives the protein CATSQQGNTEAFF. Drawing the rest from reference TRBV15 and TRBJ1-1, the complete variable domain is DAMVIQNPRYQVTQFGKPVTLSCSQTLNHNVMYWYQQKSSQAPKLLFHYYDKDFNNEADTPDNFQSRRPNTSFCFLDIRSPGLGDTAMYLCATSQQGNTEAFFGQGTRLTVV.

The chain carries TRBV3-1 (or the pseudogene TRBV3-2) and TRBJ1-6; D gene unclear. V was clipped by 2 bases and J by 6 bases, with 11 bases between them. Looked up from germline, CDR1 is LGHDT and CDR2 is YNNKEL (reference sequence). CDR3 length: 15 amino acids. DNA for the CDR3: TGTGCCAGCAGCCAAAGCCGGGGTGGTAATTCACCCCTCCACTTT. Residues: CASSQSRGGNSPLHF.

The DNA for the CDR3 is TGTGCCAGCAGCGTAAATTCACTAGCGGGATCTAGCACAGATACGCAGTATTTT. Amino acids: CASSVNSLAGSSTDTQYF. The rearrangement joins TRBV11-3 to TRBJ2-3; 10 positions agree with TRBD2. The CDR3 totals 18 residues. After removal of 5 bases from V and 0 bases from J, the junction contained 11 bases not matched to a gene. Germline V gives CDR1 SGHNT, CDR2 YENEEA.

V is TRBV6-5 and J is TRBJ1-1; the D is unclear. V dropped 7 bases and J dropped 0 bases, with 12 bases sitting between them. This CDR3 spans 14 amino acids. Per the germline V gene, CDR1 is MNHEY and CDR2 is SVGAGI. CDR3 in amino acids: CASKMGGVNTEAFF. The CDR3 bases are TGTGCCAGCAAGATGGGCGGGGTGAACACTGAAGCTTTCTTT.

The rearrangement uses TRBV3-1 (or the pseudogene TRBV3-2) and TRBJ1-5, with D tentatively TRBD1 (6 bases). Trimming left V 0 bases short and J 6 bases short, with 15 bases between. Germline-derived CDR1 and CDR2 are LGHDT and YNNKEL (reference sequence). The CDR3 sequence is 16 residues long. DNA for the CDR3: TGTGCCAGCAGCCAAGATGGTCGGGGGGCGGGTCAGCCCCAGCATTTT. This sequence encodes CASSQDGRGAGQPQHF.

This chain links TRBV7-9 with TRBJ2-7; the match to TRBD2 covers 8 bases. Germline CDR1 reads SEHNR; CDR2 reads FQNEAQ (reference sequence). CDR3 length: 16 residues. The V gene end was trimmed by 5 bases and the J gene end by 1 base; junction bases not matched to a gene: 10. CDR3 region: CASSRYLAGLSYEQYF. In nucleotides, the CDR3 is TGTGCCAGCAGCCGCTATCTAGCGGGCCTATCCTACGAGCAGTACTTC. Drawing the rest from reference TRBV7-9 and TRBJ2-7, the complete variable domain is DTGVSQNPRHKITKRGQNVTFRCDPISEHNRLYWYRQTLGQGPEFLTYFQNEAQLEKSRLLSDRFSAERPKGSFSTLEIQRTEQGDSAMYLCASSRYLAGLSYEQYFGPGTRLTVT.

The chain uses TRBV7-9 and TRBJ1-4, with TRBD1 identical over 9 bases. The V and J ends lost 5 bases and 6 bases, in that order; junction bases with no gene match: 7. The CDR3 has 15 residues. Germline V gives CDR1 SEHNR, CDR2 FQNEAQ (reference sequence). This chain's CDR3 is CASSRRQGDYEKLFF. The CDR3 region has the DNA TGTGCCAGCAGCAGACGACAGGGGGACTATGAAAAACTGTTTTTT.

The rearrangement joins TRBV27 to TRBJ1-6; 7 bases are shared with TRBD1. Germline V gene sequence: CDR1 MNHEY, CDR2 SMNVEV (reference sequence). The CDR3 has 17 residues. The V gene end was trimmed by 5 bases and the J gene end by 5 bases; junction bases not matched to a gene: 12. CDR3: CASSPPRDRLNNSPLHF. In DNA form, the CDR3 reads TGTGCCAGCAGTCCCCCCCGGGACAGACTAAATAATTCACCCCTCCACTTT.

V gene TRBV6-5 combines with J gene TRBJ1-6, with 7 positions matching TRBD1. The CDR3 covers 15 residues. With V trimmed by 5 bases and J by 7 bases, 8 bases remained unmatched. Per germline, CDR1 MNHEY and CDR2 SVGAGI. The CDR3: CASSLQGTVNSPLHF. CDR3 coding DNA: TGTGCCAGCAGTCTGCAGGGGACAGTGAATTCACCCCTCCACTTT.

The V gene is TRBV4-2, the J gene TRBJ2-7, with D possibly matching TRBD2 (6 bases). The CDR3 is made up of 15 amino acids. Germline V gene sequence: CDR1 LGHNA, CDR2 YNFKEQ. Trimming took 0 bases from V and 2 from J, leaving 11 bases between them. The CDR3 nucleotides read TGTGCCAGCAGCCAAGAGTTTCCGGGGGCCTACGAGCAGTACTTC. Its protein is CASSQEFPGAYEQYF.

This chain uses TRBV30 with TRBJ1-2; no reliable D call. Between the trimmed V and J ends, which lost 0 bases and 8 bases, there was a span of 7 bases. This CDR3 has 11 residues. CDR1 and CDR2 from the germline V gene are GTSNPN and SVGIG (reference sequence). The CDR3 is CAWSVGVGYTF. For the CDR3, the DNA is TGTGCCTGGAGTGTGGGCGTGGGCTACACCTTC. The full variable domain, its missing parts supplied by reference TRBV30 and TRBJ1-2, is SQTIHQWPATLVQPVGSPLSLECTVEGTSNPNLYWYRQAAGRGLQLLFYSVGIGQISSEVPQNLSASRPQDRQFILSSKKLLLSDSGFYLCAWSVGVGYTFGSGTRLTVV.